This T cell receptor (beta chain) was captured by sequencing in a study of cytomegalovirus exposure and HLA in healthy donors. The CDR3 is 14 amino acids. Trimming at V came to 5 bases and at J to 4 bases, leaving 6 bases not matched to a gene. CDR1 and CDR2 (germline): MDHEN, SYDVKM. In the PCR, 60 Vbeta and 13 Jbeta primers were used. Profiling relied on immunoSEQ multiplex PCR, and the TCRdb table lists in-frame clones only, not all of them. The sample lists more than 65,000 clones; under 80% were seen once. This clonotype originated in a woman between 45 and 60 years old in good health and CMV-seropositive. The chain carries TRBV28 and TRBJ2-3, with 7 bases identical to TRBD1. The sample consisted of PBMCs. This CDR3 is CASSGRQGSDTQYF. Here the CDR3 DNA reads TGTGCCAGCAGTGGCAGACAGGGATCAGATACGCAGTATTTT.